One sample yielded the 14 T cell receptor beta chains listed below, sequenced in a study of identical twins. Each CDR3 protein gets one entry after TCRdb re-called the 5' RACE reads with MiXCR. The repertoire includes a few hundred thousand distinct CDR3 sequences, 5% to 7% of them detected once, and approximately 14% sits in the top ten. The same data also went into a second study, on T cells expressing NK-cell markers.

The sample was CD8+ T cells sorted from blood. Every receptor here comes from a woman aged 18-35 years in good health.

The chain couples TRBV7-3 to TRBJ2-7, with a tentative D call TRBD1 (5 bases). CDR3 size: 17 residues. CDR1 SGHTA and CDR2 FQGTGA come from the germline V gene. Trimming removed 0 bases from V and 3 bases from J, with 18 bases in between. The CDR3 loop is CASSLTGPSATGYEQYF. In DNA, the CDR3 is TGTGCCAGCAGCTTAACGGGGCCGTCAGCGACCGGCTACGAGCAGTACTTC. Filled out from reference TRBV7-3 and TRBJ2-7, the complete variable domain reads GAGVSQTPSNKVTEKGKYVELRCDPISGHTALYWYRQSLGQGPEFLIYFQGTGAADDSGLPNDRFFAVRPEGSVSTLKIQRTERGDSAVYLCASSLTGPSATGYEQYFGPGTRLTVT.

This clonotype was seen only a few times. The gene calls are TRBV7-6 and TRBJ1-1; 8 nucleotides agree with TRBD1. Germline V gene sequence: CDR1 SGHVS, CDR2 FNYEAQ. This CDR3 spans 14 amino acids. Unmatched junction bases numbered 3, after V lost 5 bases and J lost 1 base. CDR3 amino acids: CASSHDRGNTEAFF. The CDR3 nucleotides are TGTGCCAGCAGCCATGACAGGGGGAACACTGAAGCTTTCTTT.

This chain uses TRBV4-3 with TRBJ2-1; TRBD2 aligns across 9 bases. CDR3 length equals 17 residues. V shed 2 bases and J 1 base; nucleotides not matched to a gene: 6. Looked up from germline, CDR1 is LGHNA and CDR2 is YSLEER. The CDR3 DNA is TGCGCCAGCAGCCAATCTGGACTAGCGATATCCTACAATGAGCAGTTCTTC. This codes for CASSQSGLAISYNEQFF.

This clonotype showed up many times. The chain recombines TRBV7-2 with TRBJ2-3; 12 bases map to TRBD2. Germline CDR1 reads SGHTA; CDR2 reads FQGNSA. V was pared by 5 bases and J by 2 bases, with 5 bases of the junction left unmatched. The CDR3 consists of 16 residues. This CDR3 reads CASSDGLAGHTDTQYF. The CDR3 nucleotides are TGTGCCAGCAGCGACGGACTAGCGGGACACACAGATACGCAGTATTTT.

There are a few counts of this clonotype. The chain joins TRBV6-5 to TRBJ2-2, with 10 bases lining up with TRBD2. J gave up 10 bases and V 4 bases, and 3 bases lay outside the gene matches. CDR1 is MNHEY and CDR2 is SVGAGI in the germline V gene. This CDR3 contains 13 residues. The CDR3 loop is CASSLAGGTELFF. The CDR3 bases are TGTGCCAGCAGTTTAGCGGGAGGCACGGAGCTGTTTTTT.

This clonotype was picked up many times. The J gene is TRBJ2-7, the V gene TRBV12-3 or TRBV12-4; the match to TRBD1 covers 12 bases. Trimming removed 4 bases from V and 5 bases from J; junction bases left unmatched: 3. The CDR3 is 14 amino acids. In DNA, the CDR3 is TGTGCCAGCAGTTGGGGGACAGGGGGCGACGAGCAGTACTTC. Translated, it gives CASSWGTGGDEQYF.

At least ten counts were recorded for this clonotype. The chain joins TRBV6-5 to TRBJ1-2, with D possibly being TRBD1 (6 bases). The CDR3 sequence is 13 residues long. Germline-derived CDR1 and CDR2 are MNHEY and SVGAGI. V was trimmed by 2 bases and J by 8 bases, leaving 12 bases between them. The CDR3: CASSYGTSNGYTF. CDR3 in DNA: TGTGCCAGCAGTTACGGGACATCTAACGGCTACACCTTC.

This clonotype was seen only a few times. V usage is TRBV3-1 and J usage is TRBJ2-1; 9 nucleotides align to TRBD2. Germline CDR1 and CDR2: LGHDT and YNNKEL (reference sequence). The CDR3 sequence is 15 residues long. V gave up 3 bases and J gave up 9 bases; unmatched junction bases: 9. CDR3: CASSQGVSGSGEQFF. CDR3 bases: TGTGCCAGCAGCCAGGGTGTTAGCGGGAGCGGTGAGCAGTTCTTC.

This clonotype was seen only a few times. V is TRBV9 and J is TRBJ2-1, with 7 bases that match TRBD1. V lost 4 bases and J lost 7; bases outside the gene matches: 5. The CDR3 has 13 amino acids. Germline values: CDR1 SGDLS, CDR2 YYNGEE. Here the CDR3 DNA reads TGTGCCAGCAGCTTTCTACAGGGGAATGAGCAGTTCTTC. Translated, it gives CASSFLQGNEQFF.

This clonotype came up a few times. The gene calls are TRBV4-3 and TRBJ2-5; D is uncertain. Trimming shortened V by 1 base and J by 5 bases, and 14 bases separated the two germline ends. The length of the CDR3 is 15 residues. Germline V gene sequence: CDR1 LGHNA, CDR2 YSLEER. CDR3 nucleotide sequence: TGCGCCAGCAGCCAAGTACCGGGTAGTATTGAGACCCAGTACTTC. It encodes CASSQVPGSIETQYF.

V gene TRBV27 combines with J gene TRBJ2-3, with TRBD2 identical over 9 bases. The CDR3 is 15 residues long. V trimming: 5 bases; J trimming: 4 bases; junction bases outside the gene matches: 7. The germline CDR1 and CDR2 sequences are MNHEY and SMNVEV (reference sequence). CDR3 sequence: CASSTIAGVSDTQYF. The CDR3 region has the DNA TGTGCCAGCAGTACAATAGCGGGAGTCTCAGATACGCAGTATTTT.

This clonotype has a count of ten or more. The gene calls are TRBV27 and TRBJ1-1; possibly TRBD1 for D (5 bases). The CDR3 is made up of 13 amino acids. Trimming stripped 2 bases from V and 7 bases from J, with 11 bases between. Germline assignment: CDR1 MNHEY and CDR2 SMNVEV (reference sequence). CDR3 DNA: TGTGCCAGCAGTTTAGGGGCGAGTTTTGAAGCTTTCTTT. It translates to CASSLGASFEAFF.

This clonotype was observed at least ten times. This sequence joins TRBV7-6 and TRBJ2-7; D is possibly TRBD1 (5 bases). Germline V gives CDR1 SGHVS, CDR2 FNYEAQ. This CDR3 is built from 15 residues. Trimming shortened V by 3 bases and J by 2 bases, and 14 bases separated the two germline ends. CDR3 in amino acids: CASSFSDSHTYEQYF. CDR3 DNA: TGTGCCAGCAGCTTTAGTGACAGCCATACCTACGAGCAGTACTTC.

In this sample, this clonotype turned up a few times. This chain connects TRBV30 to TRBJ1-1, with D hard to call. CDR1 and CDR2 (germline): GTSNPN, SVGIG (reference sequence). The length of the CDR3 is 16 residues. V was trimmed by 3 bases and J by 11 bases, leaving 28 bases between them. In DNA, the CDR3 is TGTGCCTGGAGGGGTCCTACCCTTGGACGGAAAAGGGAGGCTTTCTTT. Its protein product is CAWRGPTLGRKREAFF.